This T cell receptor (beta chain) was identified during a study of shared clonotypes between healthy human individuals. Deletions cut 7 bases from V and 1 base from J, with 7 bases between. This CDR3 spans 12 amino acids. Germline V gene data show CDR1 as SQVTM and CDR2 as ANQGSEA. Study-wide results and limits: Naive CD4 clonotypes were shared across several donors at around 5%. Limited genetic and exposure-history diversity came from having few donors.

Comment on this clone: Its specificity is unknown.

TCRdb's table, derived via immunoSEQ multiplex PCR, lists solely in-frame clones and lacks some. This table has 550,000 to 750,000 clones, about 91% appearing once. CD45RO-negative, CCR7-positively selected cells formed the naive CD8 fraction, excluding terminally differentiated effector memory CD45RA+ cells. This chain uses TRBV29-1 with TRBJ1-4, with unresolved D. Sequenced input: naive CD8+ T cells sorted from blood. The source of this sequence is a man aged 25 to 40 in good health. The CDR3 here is CSAGVTNEKLFF. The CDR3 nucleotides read TGCAGCGCCGGAGTAACTAATGAAAAACTGTTTTTT.